This T cell receptor beta chain originates from a study of blood T cell repertoires in COVID-19. On the study more broadly: The study drew acute and convalescent COVID-19 samples from the United States, Italy and Spain.

Per the original methods: Reference gene primer amplification in the assay estimated nucleated cell counts. The protocol was immunoSEQ multiplex PCR, while the TCRdb copy is restricted to in-frame clones and leaves out a portion. The D gene and trimming were derived from the DNA, and the V and J assignments and clone size from that table. The data contain 100,000 to 150,000 clones, approximately 88% of them singletons. V lost 0 bases, J lost 4 bases, and 10 bases lay in between. This CDR3 contains 15 residues. Germline assignment: CDR1 SGHNT and CDR2 YYREEE (reference sequence). The count of this clone is one.

The source of this sequence is a man aged 50-59 years with acute or convalescent COVID-19. The rearrangement links TRBV5-4 to TRBJ1-4, with D tentatively TRBD1 (6 bases). Sequencing used peripheral blood. DNA of the CDR3: TGTGCCAGCAGCTTGGGGACAGATCGTAATGAAAAACTGTTTTTT. This codes for CASSLGTDRNEKLFF.